The source of this TCR beta chain is a study of blood T cell repertoires in COVID-19. Across the study: Samples taken during acute and convalescent COVID-19 were collected in the United States, Italy and Spain. From T cells, B-cell-depleted T cells, or PBMCs came the material, which was cDNA or gDNA.

This CDR3 comprises 16 residues. V trimming: 7 bases; J trimming: 4 bases; junction bases outside the gene matches: 13. Germline V CDR1 and CDR2: LNHDA, SQIVND (reference sequence). Method: immunoSEQ multiplex PCR; TCRdb's copy keeps in-frame clones and lacks some. The data hold about 140,000 clones, with around 80% observed a single time. The rearrangement uses TRBV19 and TRBJ1-2; 9 bases map to TRBD1. This receptor was taken from a man aged 55 to 69 with acute or convalescent COVID-19. The sample consisted of peripheral blood. The CDR3 is CASKRGTGQGGYGYTF. The CDR3 nucleotides read TGTGCCAGTAAAAGAGGTACGGGACAGGGAGGCTATGGCTACACCTTC.